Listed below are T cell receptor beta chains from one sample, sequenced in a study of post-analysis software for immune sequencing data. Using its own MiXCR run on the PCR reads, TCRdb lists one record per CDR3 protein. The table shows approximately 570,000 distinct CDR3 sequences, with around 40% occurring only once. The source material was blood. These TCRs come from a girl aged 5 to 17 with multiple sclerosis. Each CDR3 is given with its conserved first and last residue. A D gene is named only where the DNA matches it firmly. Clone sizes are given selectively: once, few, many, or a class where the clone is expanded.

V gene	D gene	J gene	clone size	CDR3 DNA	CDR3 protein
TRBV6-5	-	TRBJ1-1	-	TGTGCCAGCAGTTACTCGGGGCAGGGTAGTTCCGGAGCTTTCTTT	CASSYSGQGSSGAFF
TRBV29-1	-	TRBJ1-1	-	TGCAGCGTTGAAGATCTGAGGGCTCCCCACTACCTTAACACTGAAGCTTTCTTT	CSVEDLRAPHYLNTEAFF
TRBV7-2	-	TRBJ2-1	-	TGTGCCAGCAGCTCTGTGAGACAGGCAAACAATGGGCAGTTCTTC	CASSSVRQANNGQFF
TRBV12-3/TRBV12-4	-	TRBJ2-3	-	TGTGCCAGCACTAGGGCTAGCACAGATACGCAGTATTTT	CASTRASTDTQYF
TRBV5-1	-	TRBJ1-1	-	TGCGCCAGCAGCACTGGGGCCGGGACTGAAGCTTTCTTT	CASSTGAGTEAFF
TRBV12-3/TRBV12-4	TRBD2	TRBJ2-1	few	TGTGCCAGCAGCTGGCTAGCGGGGTCGGACGATGAGCAGTTCTTC	CASSWLAGSDDEQFF
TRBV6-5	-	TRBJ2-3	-	TGTGCCAGCAGTATCCGCGACATTAGCACAGATACGCAGTATTTT	CASSIRDISTDTQYF
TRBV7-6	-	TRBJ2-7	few	TGTGCCAGCAGCTCAGAGGGGGGCCCTGGGTACGAGCAGTACTTC	CASSSEGGPGYEQYF
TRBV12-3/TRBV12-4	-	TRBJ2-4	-	TGTGCCAGCACCCTTAGGGGGGGGCAGTACTTC	CASTLRGGQYF
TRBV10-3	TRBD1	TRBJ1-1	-	TGTGCCATCAGCTTGGACAGGGGGAACACTGAAGCTTTCTTT	CAISLDRGNTEAFF
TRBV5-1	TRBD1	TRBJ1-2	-	TGCGCCAGCAGCTTGGAGGGACAGGGGGCCGGCTACACCTTC	CASSLEGQGAGYTF
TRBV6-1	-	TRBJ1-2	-	TGTGCCAGCAGCCCCCTACGGACAAGGAACTCTAACTATGGCTACACCTTC	CASSPLRTRNSNYGYTF
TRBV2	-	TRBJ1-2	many	TGTGCCAGCAGGTCCTGGGACGGCACATCCTATGGCTACACCTTC	CASRSWDGTSYGYTF
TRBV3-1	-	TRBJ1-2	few	TGTGCCAGCAGCCAAGACAGCTATGGCTACACCTTC	CASSQDSYGYTF
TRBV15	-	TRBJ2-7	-	TGTGCCACCCAACTAGACGGGACCTACGGGCAGTACTTC	CATQLDGTYGQYF
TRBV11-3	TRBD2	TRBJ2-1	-	TGTGCCAGCAGCTTAGAAGGGACTAGTAGCAATGAGCAGTTCTTC	CASSLEGTSSNEQFF
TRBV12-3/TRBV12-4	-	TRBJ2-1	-	TGTGCCAGCAGTCTGGACAGCAAACAAGAGACCCAGTTCTTC	CASSLDSKQETQFF
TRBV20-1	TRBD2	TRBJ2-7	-	TGCAGTGCTAAGCGGGAGATGATCTACGAGCAGTACTTC	CSAKREMIYEQYF
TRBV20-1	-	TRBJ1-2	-	TGCAGTGCTAGCCGGGACAACTATGGCTACACCTTC	CSASRDNYGYTF
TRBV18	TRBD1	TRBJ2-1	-	TGTGCCAGTGGGGACAGCATCCCCCTCAATGAGCAGTTCTTC	CASGDSIPLNEQFF
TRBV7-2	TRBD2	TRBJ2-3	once	TGTGCCAGCAGCCTGAGCCCTAGCGGGACAACAGATACGCAGTATTTT	CASSLSPSGTTDTQYF
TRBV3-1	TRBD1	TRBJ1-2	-	TGTGCCAGCAGCCAAGATAGAGCGCAACACCGGGGACAGTGGCGTGGCTACACCTTC	CASSQDRAQHRGQWRGYTF
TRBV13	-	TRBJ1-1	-	TGTGCCAGCAGGGGAAGCTCGAACACTGAAGCTTTCTTT	CASRGSSNTEAFF
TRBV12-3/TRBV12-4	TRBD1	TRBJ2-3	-	TGTGCCAGCAGGGAGACCGGGACAGGGGACACAGATACGCAGTATTTT	CASRETGTGDTDTQYF
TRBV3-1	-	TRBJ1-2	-	TGTGCCAGCAGCCAAGAAGGGTGGCTAGGGGGCTATGGCTACACCTTC	CASSQEGWLGGYGYTF
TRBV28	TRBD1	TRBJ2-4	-	TGTGCCGGCAGTCAGACAGGGGTTAATCCGTACTTC	CAGSQTGVNPYF
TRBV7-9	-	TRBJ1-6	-	TGTGCCAGCAGTTTATCTGGGGCAGGGGATTCACCCCTCCACTTT	CASSLSGAGDSPLHF
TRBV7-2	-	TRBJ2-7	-	TGTGCCAGCAGCCCCTATGGAAGGAGTGAAGAGCAGTACTTC	CASSPYGRSEEQYF
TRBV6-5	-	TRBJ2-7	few	TGTGCCAGCAATGGAGTCGTGGCAGGCGAGCAGTACTTC	CASNGVVAGEQYF
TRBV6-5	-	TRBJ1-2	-	TGTGCCAGCAGTGCGGGGATGAGTGGCTACACCTTC	CASSAGMSGYTF
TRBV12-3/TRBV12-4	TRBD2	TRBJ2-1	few	TGTGCCAGCAGTCATAGCGGGAGCCACTACAATGAGCAGTTCTTC	CASSHSGSHYNEQFF
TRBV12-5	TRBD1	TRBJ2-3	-	TGTGCTAGTGGTTTGCTCACCGGGGGTCGGGACAGGGACTGGGGGACGGACACAGATACGCAGTATTTT	CASGLLTGGRDRDWGTDTDTQYF
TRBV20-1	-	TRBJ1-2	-	TGCAGTGCTAGAACCACGGGCGGGGGGCGCGGCTACACCTTC	CSARTTGGGRGYTF
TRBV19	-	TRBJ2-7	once	TGTGCCAGTAAAGGCGTAGCACCCACCTCTGGGGGATTCCACGAGCAGTACTTC	CASKGVAPTSGGFHEQYF
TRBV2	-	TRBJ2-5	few	TGTGCCAGCAGCCCTGACGGGCGTACCCAAGAGACCCAGTACTTC	CASSPDGRTQETQYF
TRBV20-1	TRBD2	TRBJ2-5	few	TGCAGTGCATCTAGCGGGAGCGGGGAGACCCAGTACTTC	CSASSGSGETQYF
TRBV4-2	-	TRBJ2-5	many	TGTGCCAGCAGCCAAGACCCATACCAAGAGACCCAGTACTTC	CASSQDPYQETQYF
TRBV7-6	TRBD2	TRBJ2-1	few	TGTGCCAGCAGCGGACCCGGGACTAGCGGAACTTACAATGAGCAGTTCTTC	CASSGPGTSGTYNEQFF
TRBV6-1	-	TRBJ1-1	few	TGTGCCAGCAGTGCAGGGAGGAACACTGAAGCTTTCTTT	CASSAGRNTEAFF
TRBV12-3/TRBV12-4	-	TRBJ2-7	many	TGTGCCAGCAGTTTTCCGGGGTACGAGCAGTACTTC	CASSFPGYEQYF
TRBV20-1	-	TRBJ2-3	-	TGCAGTGCCGTCAACGGGGCGAGTTTAGATACGCAGTATTTT	CSAVNGASLDTQYF
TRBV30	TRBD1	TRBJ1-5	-	TGTGCCTGGAGTCGCACGGACAGGGGGAAAGATCAGCCCCAGCATTTT	CAWSRTDRGKDQPQHF
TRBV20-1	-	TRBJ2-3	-	TGCAGTGCTAGACCAAACGGTCCCGCAGATACGCAGTATTTT	CSARPNGPADTQYF
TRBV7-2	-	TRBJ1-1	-	TGTGCCAGCACCAGGGACACTGAAGCTTTCTTT	CASTRDTEAFF
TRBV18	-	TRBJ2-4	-	TGTGCCAGCTCACCAGGGGGAAAAAACATTCAGTACTTC	CASSPGGKNIQYF
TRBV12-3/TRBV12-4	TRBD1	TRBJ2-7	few	TGTGCCAGCAGTTTAACGCGGGACAGGGGGCGGAAAGAGCAGTACTTC	CASSLTRDRGRKEQYF
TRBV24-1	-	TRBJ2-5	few	TGTGCCACCCGAGCACAAGAGACCCAGTACTTC	CATRAQETQYF
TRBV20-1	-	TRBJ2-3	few	TGCAGTGCTAGCGGAACGAACACAGATACGCAGTATTTT	CSASGTNTDTQYF
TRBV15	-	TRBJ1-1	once	TGTGCCACCAGCAGAGTTGGGGCGGGGAACACTGAAGCTTTCTTT	CATSRVGAGNTEAFF
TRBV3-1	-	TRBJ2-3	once	TGTGCCAGCAGCCTTATAAATACGCAGTATTTT	CASSLINTQYF